Listed below are T cell receptor beta chains from one sample, sequenced in a study of blood T cell dynamics during melanoma immunotherapy. Data came from immunoSEQ multiplex PCR; TCRdb stores just in-frame clones and leaves some out. The data hold about 14,000 clones, with around 92% observed a single time. The source was effector memory CD8+ T cells from blood, collected from a patient treated with checkpoint blockade. All receptors come from a human donor with melanoma. Each CDR3 is given with its conserved first and last residue. The D gene is left open where the match is weak. Size tells how often a clone was seen (once, few, many) or the class of an expanded clone, and some rows leave it out.

TGTGCCAGCAGCGTACGGACTAGCGGGAGCGATGAGCAGTTCTTC	CASSVRTSGSDEQFF	TRBD2	TRBJ2-1	NA	TRBV9
TGTGCCAGCAGCTTGCTGGGTGGTAACGAGCAGTACTTC	CASSLLGGNEQYF	NA	TRBJ2-7	few	TRBV11-2
TGTGCCAGCAGCTACCCCGCTGACAGTCCGTACGAGCAGTACTTC	CASSYPADSPYEQYF	NA	TRBJ2-7	NA	TRBV7-8
TGTGCCAGCCAGGGGGGTTCACCCCTCCACTTT	CASQGGSPLHF	TRBD1	TRBJ1-6	NA	TRBV7-9
TGCAGCGTTGATACAGGGACCCGTTTCACAGATACGCAGTATTTT	CSVDTGTRFTDTQYF	NA	TRBJ2-3	NA	TRBV29-1
TGTGCCAGCAGCTTAGGGACCGAGCCACACTTC	CASSLGTEPHF	NA	TRBJ2-5	NA	TRBV7-2
TGTGCCAGTAATTGGGGGTTCACCGGGGAGCTGTTTTTT	CASNWGFTGELFF	NA	TRBJ2-2	once	TRBV19
TGTGCCAGCAGCTCAGGGACAGGTGACTACAATGAGCAGTTCTTC	CASSSGTGDYNEQFF	TRBD1	TRBJ2-1	NA	TRBV7-6
TGCGCCAGCAGCCAAGATCGGGGCACGAACACTGAAGCTTTCTTT	CASSQDRGTNTEAFF	NA	TRBJ1-1	NA	TRBV4-3
TGTGCCAGCAGCTTCACAGGGGGGGGCCCCGGGGAGCTGTTTTTT	CASSFTGGGPGELFF	NA	TRBJ2-2	NA	TRBV14
TGTGCCAGCAGTGTCAGGGAGACCCAGTACTTC	CASSVRETQYF	NA	TRBJ2-5	NA	TRBV6-1
TGTGCCAGCAGCCTGTTGGTGGGACTAGCCTCCTACGAGCAGTACTTC	CASSLLVGLASYEQYF	TRBD2	TRBJ2-7	NA	TRBV5-6
TGTGCCAGCGCCCGGACTCATAATTCACCCCTCCACTTT	CASARTHNSPLHF	NA	TRBJ1-6	NA	TRBV28
TGTGCCAGCAGCCAAACCAGGAGTAGCGGGAGTTGGTACGAGCAGTACTTC	CASSQTRSSGSWYEQYF	TRBD2	TRBJ2-7	NA	TRBV13
TGCGCCAGCAGCCAAGATCCAGGTGCCAATGAGCAGTTCTTC	CASSQDPGANEQFF	NA	TRBJ2-1	once	TRBV4-1
TGTGCCAGCAGCACCCTATCTAGTTCCCATGAGCAGTTCTTC	CASSTLSSSHEQFF	NA	TRBJ2-1	NA	TRBV7-2
TGTGCCAGCAGGGAGCGAGGCTCTGGGGCCAACGTCCTGACTTTC	CASRERGSGANVLTF	NA	TRBJ2-6	NA	TRBV5-4
TGTGCCAGCAGCTTAGCCCCTGAACGAGGGTACGAGCAGTACTTC	CASSLAPERGYEQYF	NA	TRBJ2-7	NA	TRBV11-2
TGTGCCAGCAGCTTAGGGAGCAACTCCTACGAGCAGTACTTC	CASSLGSNSYEQYF	NA	TRBJ2-7	NA	TRBV7-6
TGTGCCACCAGCAGAGACTTTGGGTTGGACACGGGGGAGACCCAGTACTTC	CATSRDFGLDTGETQYF	NA	TRBJ2-5	NA	TRBV15
TGTGCCAGCAGTTACAGGGGGCGAAGCTCCTACGAGCAGTACTTC	CASSYRGRSSYEQYF	TRBD1	TRBJ2-7	NA	TRBV28
TGTGCCAGCAGTTTATCAGGAATGAATACGCAGTATTTT	CASSLSGMNTQYF	NA	TRBJ2-3	NA	TRBV27